This T cell receptor beta chain was sequenced during a study of sequential checkpoint blockade in melanoma. Background on the study: First-line arms were nivolumab then ipilimumab, or the reverse, randomized 1:1.

In germline, CDR1 is MGHRA, CDR2 YSYEKL. The CDR3 contains 16 residues. The junction had 7 bases not matched to a gene; V was cut back by 4 bases and J by 0 bases. Profiled with immunoSEQ multiplex PCR; TCRdb holds only in-frame clones, not every one. There are 34,000 or so clones in the sample; 82% occur only once, and about 17% lies in the top ten. Treatment in this sample: randomized to nivolumab then ipilimumab (arm A) or the reverse (arm B). The source was CD8+ T cells sorted from blood (inferred from file names), collected from a patient given nivolumab and ipilimumab in sequence. This chain joins TRBV4-1 and TRBJ2-3; 7 positions match TRBD2. The receptor's source is a human donor with melanoma. CDR3 DNA: TGCGCCAGCAGCCCCCAAAGCGGGGTGAGCACAGATACGCAGTATTTT. Translation gives CASSPQSGVSTDTQYF.